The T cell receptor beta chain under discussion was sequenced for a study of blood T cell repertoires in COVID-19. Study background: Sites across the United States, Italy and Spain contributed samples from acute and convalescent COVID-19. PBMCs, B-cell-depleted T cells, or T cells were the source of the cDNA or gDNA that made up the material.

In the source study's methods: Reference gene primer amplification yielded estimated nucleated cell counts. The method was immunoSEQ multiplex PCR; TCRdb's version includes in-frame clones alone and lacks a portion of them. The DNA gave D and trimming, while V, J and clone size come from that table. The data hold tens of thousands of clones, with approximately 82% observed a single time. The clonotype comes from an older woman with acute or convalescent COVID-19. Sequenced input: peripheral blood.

In nucleotides, the CDR3 is TGTGCCAGCAGCCCTACAGGGTATGGCTACACCTTC. It codes for CASSPTGYGYTF. This chain uses TRBV7-8 with TRBJ1-2; D is perhaps TRBD1 (6 bases). The ends were cut back, 5 bases at V and 5 bases at J, with 9 bases in the middle. The CDR3 sequence is 12 residues long. Per the germline V gene, CDR1 is SGHVS and CDR2 is FQNEAQ.